This entry is about one T cell receptor beta chain. The data originate from a study of metastatic and nonmetastatic thyroid tumors. Study at large: Repertoires from malignant and benign thyroid patients were compared across blood and tumor or nodule tissue.

Among the patients, none had received any treatment before thyroid surgery. The germline V gene encodes CDR1 MNHEY and CDR2 SMNVEV (reference sequence). The V and J ends lost 4 bases and 0 bases, in that order; junction bases with no gene match: 8. The CDR3 sequence is 18 residues long. TCRdb re-called the PCR reads with MiXCR. Counted here are some 6,000 clones, 15% to 20% occurring once; the ten biggest clones make up around 10%. What was sequenced was tumor tissue. J is TRBJ2-6 and V is TRBV27, with 8 bases identical to TRBD1. The TCR originated in a male donor with papillary thyroid cancer or a benign thyroid nodule (not recorded which). Some clones in this sample may be carry-over from other donors' samples. The CDR3 nucleotides are TGTGCCAGCAGTTCGCGGACAGGGCCATTCTCTGGGGCCAACGTCCTGACTTTC. Translation: CASSSRTGPFSGANVLTF. The variable domain in full, with the rest retrieved from reference TRBV27 and TRBJ2-6, is EAQVTQNPRYLITVTGKKLTVTCSQNMNHEYMSWYRQDPGLGLRQIYYSMNVEVTDKGDVPEGYKVSRKEKRNFPLILESPSPNQTSLYFCASSSRTGPFSGANVLTFGAGSRLTVL.